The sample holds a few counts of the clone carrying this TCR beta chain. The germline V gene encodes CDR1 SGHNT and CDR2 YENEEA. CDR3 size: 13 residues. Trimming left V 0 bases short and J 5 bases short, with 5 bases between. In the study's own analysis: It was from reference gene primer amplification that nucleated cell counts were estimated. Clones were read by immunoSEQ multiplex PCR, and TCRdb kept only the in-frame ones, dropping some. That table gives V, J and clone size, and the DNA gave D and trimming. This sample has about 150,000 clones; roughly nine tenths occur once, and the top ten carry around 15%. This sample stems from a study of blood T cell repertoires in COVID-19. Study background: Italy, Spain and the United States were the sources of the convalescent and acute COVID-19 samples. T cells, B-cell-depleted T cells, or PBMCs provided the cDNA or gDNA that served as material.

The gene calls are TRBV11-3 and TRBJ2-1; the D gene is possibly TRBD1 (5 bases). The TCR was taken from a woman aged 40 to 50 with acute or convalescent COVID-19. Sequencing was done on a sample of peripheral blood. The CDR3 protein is CASSLEGDNEQFF. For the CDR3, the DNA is TGTGCCAGCAGCTTAGAAGGGGACAATGAGCAGTTCTTC.